These T cell receptor beta chains were read from a single sample in a study of cytomegalovirus exposure and HLA in healthy donors. Method: immunoSEQ multiplex PCR; TCRdb's copy keeps in-frame clones and lacks some. Its listing shows over 65,000 clones. Sequencing was carried out using PBMCs. The receptors were gathered from a man aged 25-45 years in good health and CMV-seronegative. CDR3s include the opening cysteine and the closing phenylalanine or tryptophan. D genes are given only for firm matches.

D gene | J gene | V gene | CDR3 protein | CDR3 DNA
TRBD1 | TRBJ1-3 | TRBV4-1 | CASSRQGEGNTIYF | TGCGCCAGCAGCCGACAGGGTGAGGGAAACACCATATATTTT
. | TRBJ1-1 | TRBV28 | CASSLVRGDNTEAFF | TGTGCCAGCAGTTTGGTTAGGGGCGATAACACTGAAGCTTTCTTT
. | TRBJ1-2 | TRBV2 | CASSEGLGWVGDGYTF | TGTGCCAGCAGTGAAGGGTTAGGGTGGGTAGGGGATGGCTACACCTTC
. | TRBJ2-3 | TRBV11-2 | CASSLRGYETDTQYF | TGTGCCAGCAGCTTAAGGGGTTACGAGACAGATACGCAGTATTTT
TRBD1 | TRBJ2-5 | TRBV5-1 | CASSEYLGQGTETQYF | TGCGCCAGCAGCGAGTATCTGGGACAGGGGACGGAGACCCAGTACTTC
. | TRBJ1-5 | TRBV30 | CAWSSTVNQPQHF | TGTGCCTGGAGTAGCACCGTGAATCAGCCCCAGCATTTT
TRBD1 | TRBJ1-6 | TRBV4-2 | CASSLQGAPSPLHF | TGTGCCAGCAGCCTCCAGGGGGCTCCTTCACCCCTCCACTTT
. | TRBJ1-4 | TRBV5-3 | CARSLCWASWEEKLFF | TGTGCCAGAAGCTTGTGTTGGGCATCCTGGGAGGAAAAACTGTTTTTT
. | TRBJ1-2 | TRBV14 | CASSQDGGRRGYTF | TGTGCCAGCAGCCAAGACGGAGGGCGGCGTGGCTACACCTTC
. | TRBJ1-1 | TRBV10-3 | CAISGRGVSEAFF | TGTGCCATCAGTGGTCGGGGGGTTTCTGAAGCTTTCTTT
. | TRBJ2-5 | TRBV7-9 | CASSLWAEGEETQYF | TGTGCCAGCAGCTTATGGGCCGAGGGCGAAGAGACCCAGTACTTC
. | TRBJ2-3 | TRBV7-9 | CASSPGTDTQYF | TGTGCCAGCAGCCCAGGGACAGATACGCAGTATTTT
. | TRBJ2-3 | TRBV5-1 | CASSYDGTSTDTQYF | TGCGCCAGCAGCTACGACGGGACTAGCACAGATACGCAGTATTTT
. | TRBJ2-7 | TRBV13 | CASSPPRRVTYEQYF | TGTGCCAGCAGCCCCCCTCGGAGGGTAACCTACGAGCAGTACTTC
TRBD1 | TRBJ1-4 | TRBV4-1 | CASSHRDRDEKLFF | TGCGCCAGCAGCCACCGGGACAGGGACGAAAAACTGTTTTTT
. | TRBJ1-1 | TRBV11-3 | CASSLVAANTEAFF | TGTGCCAGCAGCTTAGTCGCGGCGAACACTGAAGCTTTCTTT
. | TRBJ2-1 | TRBV30 | CAWKASVSSYNEQFF | TGTGCCTGGAAAGCTAGCGTAAGCTCCTACAATGAGCAGTTCTTC
TRBD2 | TRBJ2-3 | TRBV9 | CASAAGTSGSTDTQYF | TGTGCCAGCGCGGCTGGGACTAGCGGGAGTACAGATACGCAGTATTTT
TRBD1 | TRBJ2-3 | TRBV5-1 | CASSFYGQGGGTDTQYF | TGCGCCAGCAGCTTTTATGGACAGGGGGGAGGAACAGATACGCAGTATTTT
. | TRBJ2-7 | TRBV7-6 | CASSLEGSRGEQYF | TGTGCCAGCAGCTTAGAGGGCTCACGGGGGGAGCAGTACTTC
. | TRBJ2-7 | TRBV7-9 | CASDGRRGAYEQYF | TGTGCCAGCGACGGCCGGCGAGGCGCCTACGAGCAGTACTTC
. | TRBJ2-7 | TRBV10-3 | CAIRANREQYF | TGTGCCATCAGAGCCAACCGGGAGCAGTACTTC
TRBD2 | TRBJ2-3 | TRBV2 | CAGWGTSGRDTQYF | TGTGCCGGCTGGGGGACTAGCGGGAGGGATACGCAGTATTTT
. | TRBJ1-1 | TRBV10-3 | CAIRGGGGDTEAFF | TGTGCCATCAGGGGAGGAGGGGGGGACACTGAAGCTTTCTTT
. | TRBJ2-5 | TRBV18 | CASSSLEEEQYF | TGTGCCAGCTCCTCCCTCGAGGAAGAGCAGTACTTC
TRBD1 | TRBJ1-1 | TRBV4-2 | CASSRTGQGATEAFF | TGTGCCAGCAGCCGAACGGGACAGGGGGCCACTGAAGCTTTCTTT
. | TRBJ2-1 | TRBV4-2 | CASSPKKGGSSYNEQFF | TGTGCCAGCAGCCCAAAAAAGGGGGGGAGCTCCTACAATGAGCAGTTCTTC
. | TRBJ2-1 | TRBV6-5 | CASSYSSSDNEQFF | TGTGCCAGCAGTTACTCCTCCAGTGACAATGAGCAGTTCTTC
TRBD2 | TRBJ2-5 | TRBV6-5 | CASSRTSGGQETQYF | TGTGCCAGCAGTAGGACTAGCGGGGGTCAAGAGACCCAGTACTTC
. | TRBJ1-6 | TRBV9 | CASSVGGQKSDSPLHF | TGTGCCAGCAGCGTAGGGGGGCAAAAGTCTGATTCACCCCTCCACTTT
TRBD1 | TRBJ2-1 | TRBV5-1 | CASSLEADRGYNEQFF | TGCGCCAGCAGCTTGGAGGCGGACAGGGGATACAATGAGCAGTTCTTC
TRBD1 | TRBJ1-5 | TRBV5-1 | CASSPGVVDRDHQPQHF | TGCGCCAGCAGCCCTGGCGTGGTTGACAGGGACCATCAGCCCCAGCATTTT
. | TRBJ2-7 | TRBV25-1 | CASSESPGAPGEQYF | TGTGCCAGCAGTGAATCCCCAGGGGCCCCGGGCGAGCAGTACTTC
. | TRBJ2-5 | TRBV18 | CASSPVGGSETQYF | TGTGCCAGCTCACCAGTAGGAGGGTCGGAGACCCAGTACTTC
TRBD2 | TRBJ2-1 | TRBV7-9 | CASSPTSVGEQFF | TGTGCCAGCAGCCCTACTAGCGTTGGTGAGCAGTTCTTC
. | TRBJ1-5 | TRBV18 | CASSPRGGELGNQPQHF | TGTGCCAGCTCACCCCGGGGAGGCGAGTTGGGAAATCAGCCCCAGCATTTT
. | TRBJ1-1 | TRBV29-1 | CSVDKTDEAFF | TGCAGCGTTGACAAGACAGACGAAGCTTTCTTT